Below, one T cell receptor (beta chain) is given with its context. At one of its ends the junction is not consistent with the germline gene, which may arise from a read error. The assay was immunoSEQ multiplex PCR, and TCRdb's table has in-frame clones only and misses some. The sample has around 69,000 clones, 65% to 90% seen once. Germline CDR1 and CDR2: SGHNT and YYREEE (reference sequence). The CDR3 has 12 amino acids. The source of the sample is a study of OX40 agonist ivuxolimab in advanced cancers. V is TRBV5-4 and J is TRBJ2-5, with TRBD2 matching over 8 bases. The source material was CD4+ or CD8+ T cells sorted from blood, sampled in a trial of the OX40 agonist ivuxolimab. This receptor was identified in an adult with an advanced solid tumor such as melanoma, head and neck, liver or kidney cancer. CDR3 bases: TGTGCCAGCAGCTTACCAGGACTAGCTAAAAACTTC. Its translation: CASSLPGLAKNF.